This TCR beta chain was profiled in a study of spatial heterogeneity in lung cancer. Overall study context: The library had UMIs, and each TCR and UMI pair averaged more than ten raw reads.

General study findings and limits: At resection, ubiquitous expanded tumor TCRs appeared in blood more than at follow-up.

In this sample, this clonotype turned up many times. Its antigen is undetermined. This CDR3 has 11 amino acids. The V end was cut by 4 bases, the J end by 3 bases, with 5 bases between. Germline CDR1 and CDR2: SGHRS and YFSETQ. Documented time point: sample taken at primary tumor resection. The donors, fewer than 95 patients with untreated early-stage non-small cell lung cancer, provided the samples. TCRdb used MiXCR to reprocess the 5' RACE reads, holding one entry per CDR3 protein. This table has 20,000 to 25,000 distinct CDR3 sequences, about 5% appearing once. This TCR was sampled from a male donor with early-stage non-small cell lung cancer. This sequence joins TRBV5-1 and TRBJ2-7; no reliable D call. The input for sequencing was PBMCs, taken at surgery. CDR3 in amino acids: CASSQNYEQYF. Here the CDR3 DNA reads TGCGCCAGCAGCCAGAACTACGAGCAGTACTTC.